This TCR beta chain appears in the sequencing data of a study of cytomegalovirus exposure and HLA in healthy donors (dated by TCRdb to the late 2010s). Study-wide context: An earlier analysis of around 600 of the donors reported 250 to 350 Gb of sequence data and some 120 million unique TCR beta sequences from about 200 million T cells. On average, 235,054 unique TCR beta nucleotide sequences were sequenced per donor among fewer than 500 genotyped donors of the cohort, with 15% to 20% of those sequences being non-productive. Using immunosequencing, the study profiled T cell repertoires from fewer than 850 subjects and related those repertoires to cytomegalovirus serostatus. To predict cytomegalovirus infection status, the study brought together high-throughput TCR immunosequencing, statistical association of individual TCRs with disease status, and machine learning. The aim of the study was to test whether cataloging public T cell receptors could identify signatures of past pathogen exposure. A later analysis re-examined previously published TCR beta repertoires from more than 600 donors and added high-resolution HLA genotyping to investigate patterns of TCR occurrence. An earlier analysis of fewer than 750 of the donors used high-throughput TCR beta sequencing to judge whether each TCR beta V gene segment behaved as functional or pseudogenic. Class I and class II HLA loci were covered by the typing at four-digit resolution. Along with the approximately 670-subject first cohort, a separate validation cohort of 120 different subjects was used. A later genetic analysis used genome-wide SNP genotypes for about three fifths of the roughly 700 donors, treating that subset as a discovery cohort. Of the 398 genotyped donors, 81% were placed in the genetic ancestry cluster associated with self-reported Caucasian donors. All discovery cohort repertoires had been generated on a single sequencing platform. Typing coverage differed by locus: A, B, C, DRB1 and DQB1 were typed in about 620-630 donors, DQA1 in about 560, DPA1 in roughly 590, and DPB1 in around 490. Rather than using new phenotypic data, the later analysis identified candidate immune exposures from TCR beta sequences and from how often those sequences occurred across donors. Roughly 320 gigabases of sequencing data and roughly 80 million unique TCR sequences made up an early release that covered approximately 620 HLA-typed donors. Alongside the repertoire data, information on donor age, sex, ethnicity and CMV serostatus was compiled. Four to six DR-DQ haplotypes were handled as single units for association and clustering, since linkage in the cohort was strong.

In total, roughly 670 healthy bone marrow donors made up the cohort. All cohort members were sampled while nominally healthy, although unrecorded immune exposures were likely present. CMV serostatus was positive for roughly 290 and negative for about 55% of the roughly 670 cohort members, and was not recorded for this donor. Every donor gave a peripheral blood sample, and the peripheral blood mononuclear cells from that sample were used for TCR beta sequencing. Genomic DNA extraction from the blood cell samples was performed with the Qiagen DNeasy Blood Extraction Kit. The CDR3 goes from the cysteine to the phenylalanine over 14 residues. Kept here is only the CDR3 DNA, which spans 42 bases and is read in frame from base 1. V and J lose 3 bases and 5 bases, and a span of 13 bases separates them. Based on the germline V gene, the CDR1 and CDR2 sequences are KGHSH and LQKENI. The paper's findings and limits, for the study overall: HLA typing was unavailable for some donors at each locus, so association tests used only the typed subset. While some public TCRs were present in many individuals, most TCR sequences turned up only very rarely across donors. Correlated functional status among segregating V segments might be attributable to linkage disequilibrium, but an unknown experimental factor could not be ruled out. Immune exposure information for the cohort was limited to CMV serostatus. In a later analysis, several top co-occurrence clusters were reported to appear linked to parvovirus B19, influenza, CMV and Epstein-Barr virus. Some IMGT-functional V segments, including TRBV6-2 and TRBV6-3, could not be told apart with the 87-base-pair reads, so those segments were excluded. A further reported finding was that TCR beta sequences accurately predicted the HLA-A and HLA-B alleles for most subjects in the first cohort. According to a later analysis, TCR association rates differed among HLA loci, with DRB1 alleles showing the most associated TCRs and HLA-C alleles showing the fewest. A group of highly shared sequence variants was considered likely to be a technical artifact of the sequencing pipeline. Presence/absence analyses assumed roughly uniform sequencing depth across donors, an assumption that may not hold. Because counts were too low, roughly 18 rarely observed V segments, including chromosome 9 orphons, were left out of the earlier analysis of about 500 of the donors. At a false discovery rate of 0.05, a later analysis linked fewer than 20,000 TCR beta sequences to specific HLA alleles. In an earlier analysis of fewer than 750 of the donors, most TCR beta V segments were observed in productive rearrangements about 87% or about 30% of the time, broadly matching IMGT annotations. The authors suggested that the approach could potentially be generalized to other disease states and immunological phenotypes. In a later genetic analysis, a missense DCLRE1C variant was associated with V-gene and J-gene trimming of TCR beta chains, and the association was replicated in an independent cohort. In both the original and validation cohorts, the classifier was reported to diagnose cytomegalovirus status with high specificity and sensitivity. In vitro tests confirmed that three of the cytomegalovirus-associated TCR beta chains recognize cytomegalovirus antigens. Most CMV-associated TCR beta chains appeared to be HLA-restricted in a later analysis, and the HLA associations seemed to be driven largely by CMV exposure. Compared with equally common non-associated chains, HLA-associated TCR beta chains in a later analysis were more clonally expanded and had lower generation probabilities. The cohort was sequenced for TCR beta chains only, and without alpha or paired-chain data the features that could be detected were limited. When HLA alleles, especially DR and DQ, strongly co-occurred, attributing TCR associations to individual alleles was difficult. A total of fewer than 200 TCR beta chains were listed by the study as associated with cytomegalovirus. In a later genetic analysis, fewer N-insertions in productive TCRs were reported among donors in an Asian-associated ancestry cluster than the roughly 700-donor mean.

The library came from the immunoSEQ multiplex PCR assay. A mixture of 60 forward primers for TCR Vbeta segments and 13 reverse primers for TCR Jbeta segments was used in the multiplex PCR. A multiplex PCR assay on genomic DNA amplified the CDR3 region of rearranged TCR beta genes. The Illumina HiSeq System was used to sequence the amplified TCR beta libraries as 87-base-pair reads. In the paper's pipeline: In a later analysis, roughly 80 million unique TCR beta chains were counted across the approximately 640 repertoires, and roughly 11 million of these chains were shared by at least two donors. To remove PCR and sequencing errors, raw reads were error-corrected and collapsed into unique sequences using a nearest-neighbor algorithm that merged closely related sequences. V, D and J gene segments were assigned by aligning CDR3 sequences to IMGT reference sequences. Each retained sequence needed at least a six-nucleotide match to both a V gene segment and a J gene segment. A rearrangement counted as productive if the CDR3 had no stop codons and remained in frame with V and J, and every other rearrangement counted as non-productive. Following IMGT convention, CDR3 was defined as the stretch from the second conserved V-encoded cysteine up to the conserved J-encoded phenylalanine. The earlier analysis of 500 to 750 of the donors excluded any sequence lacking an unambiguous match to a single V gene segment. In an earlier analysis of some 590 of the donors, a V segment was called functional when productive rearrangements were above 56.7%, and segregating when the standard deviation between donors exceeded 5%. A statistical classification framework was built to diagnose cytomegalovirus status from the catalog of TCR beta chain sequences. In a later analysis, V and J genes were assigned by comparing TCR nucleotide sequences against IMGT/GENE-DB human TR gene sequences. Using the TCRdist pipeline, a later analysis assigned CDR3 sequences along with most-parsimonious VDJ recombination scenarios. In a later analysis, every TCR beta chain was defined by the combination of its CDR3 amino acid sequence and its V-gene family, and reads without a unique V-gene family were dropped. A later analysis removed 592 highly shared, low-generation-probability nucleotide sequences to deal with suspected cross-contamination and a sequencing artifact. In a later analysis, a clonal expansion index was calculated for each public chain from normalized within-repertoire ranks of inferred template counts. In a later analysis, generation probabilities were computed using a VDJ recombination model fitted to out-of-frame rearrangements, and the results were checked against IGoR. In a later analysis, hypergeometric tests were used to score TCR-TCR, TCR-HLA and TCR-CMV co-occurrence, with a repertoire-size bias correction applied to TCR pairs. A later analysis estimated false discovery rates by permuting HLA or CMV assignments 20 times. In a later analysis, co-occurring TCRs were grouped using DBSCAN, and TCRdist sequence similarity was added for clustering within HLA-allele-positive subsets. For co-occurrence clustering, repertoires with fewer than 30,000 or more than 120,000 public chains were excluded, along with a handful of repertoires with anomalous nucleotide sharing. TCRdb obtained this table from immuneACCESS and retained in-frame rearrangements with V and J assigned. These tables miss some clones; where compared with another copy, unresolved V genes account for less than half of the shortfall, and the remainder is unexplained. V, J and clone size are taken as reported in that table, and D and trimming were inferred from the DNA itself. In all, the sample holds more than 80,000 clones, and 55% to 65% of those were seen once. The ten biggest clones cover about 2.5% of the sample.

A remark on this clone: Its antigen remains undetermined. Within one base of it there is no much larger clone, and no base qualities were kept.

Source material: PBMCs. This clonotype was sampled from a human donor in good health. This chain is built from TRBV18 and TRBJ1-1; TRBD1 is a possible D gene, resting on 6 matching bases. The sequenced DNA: TGTGCCAGCTCACCTTCAACAGGGAGAACTGAAGCTTTCTTT. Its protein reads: CASSPSTGRTEAFF.